Sequencing of this T cell receptor (beta chain) was carried out in a study of blood T cell repertoires in COVID-19. At the level of the study: Samples representing acute and convalescent COVID-19 were sourced from the United States, Italy and Spain. The analysed material was cDNA or gDNA that came from T cells, B-cell-depleted T cells, or PBMCs.

Method: immunoSEQ multiplex PCR; TCRdb's copy keeps in-frame clones and lacks some. The sample gives over 250,000 clones, about four fifths of which show up once; more than 4% is in the top ten. Unmatched junction bases numbered 8, after V lost 7 bases and J lost 3 bases. The CDR3 runs 14 residues. Germline CDR1 SGHNT, CDR2 YYREEE (reference sequence). V is TRBV5-4 and J is TRBJ1-1; 8 nucleotides align to TRBD1. Sequenced input: PBMCs or T cells enriched from blood (not recorded which). The clonotype was recovered from a man aged 35-49 years who had been exposed to COVID-19. The CDR3 sequence: CASSGGGGDTEAFF. In nucleotides, the CDR3 is TGTGCCAGCTCAGGGGGCGGAGGCGACACTGAAGCTTTCTTT.